This T cell receptor (beta chain) was documented in a study of blood T cell repertoires in COVID-19. Overall study: The United States, Italy and Spain provided the acute and convalescent COVID-19 samples. PBMCs, B-cell-depleted T cells, or T cells provided the cDNA or gDNA that made up the material.

The CDR3 extends over 14 amino acids. The germline gives CDR1 SEHNR, CDR2 FQNEAQ (reference sequence). V shed 6 bases, J shed 6 bases, and the junction held 6 bases outside the gene matches. The authors' processing: Nucleated cell number was recorded as an estimate derived from reference gene primer amplification. The assay was immunoSEQ multiplex PCR, and TCRdb's table has in-frame clones only and misses some. That table gives V, J and clone size, and the DNA gave D and trimming. Here the sample spans around 200,000 clones, about four fifths being singletons. The sequencing sample was made of peripheral blood. This TCR was sampled from a man aged 50-60 years with active or convalescent COVID-19. The chain recombines TRBV7-9 with TRBJ1-2; 11 bases map to TRBD1. The CDR3 reads CASSGQGAVHGYTF. CDR3 DNA: TGTGCCAGCAGTGGACAGGGGGCGGTTCATGGCTACACCTTC.